A single sample gave rise to the 18 T cell receptor beta chains below, sequenced in a study of CD8 T cells in ankylosing spondylitis. Whole-study findings and limits: It appeared that ankylosing spondylitis blood was characterized by a TCR beta motif of under ten highly homologous variants.

Using its own MiXCR run on the 5' RACE reads, TCRdb lists one record per CDR3 protein. The sample shows around 140,000 distinct CDR3 sequences, under 20% of them seen only once. Antigens for these TCRs are unknown. The specimen sequenced was blood, either unsorted or a sorted T cell fraction (not recorded which). These receptors originate from a male donor with ankylosing spondylitis.

This clonotype was recorded a few times. The chain combines TRBV7-2 with TRBJ2-1, with D hard to call. The CDR3 has 15 amino acids. The germline gives CDR1 SGHTA, CDR2 FQGNSA. V was clipped by 5 bases and J by 2 bases, with 13 bases between them. The CDR3 region is CASSPAEGTYNEQFF. The CDR3 DNA sequence: TGTGCCAGCAGCCCTGCTGAAGGGACCTACAATGAGCAGTTCTTC.

J is TRBJ2-7 and V is TRBV27; D is perhaps TRBD1 or TRBD2 (5 bases each). With 8 bases removed from V and 0 bases from J, the gap between germline ends came to 14 bases. The CDR3 spans 14 residues. Germline CDR1 reads MNHEY; CDR2 reads SMNVEV (reference sequence). Here the CDR3 DNA reads TGTGCCAGCCTGCCGAGGGGTAACTCCTACGAGCAGTACTTC. It yields the protein CASLPRGNSYEQYF.

V and J are TRBV7-9 and TRBJ2-7, with D perhaps given as TRBD1 or TRBD2 (6 bases each). CDR1 is SEHNR and CDR2 is FQNEAQ in the germline V gene (reference sequence). The germline V and J ends were trimmed by 5 bases and 3 bases, with 14 bases remaining between them. The CDR3 is made up of 14 amino acids. CDR3 residues: CASSPRGADYEQYF. CDR3 bases: TGTGCCAGCAGCCCTAGGGGGGCAGACTACGAGCAGTACTTC.

This chain links TRBV20-1 with TRBJ2-7; 11 nucleotides line up with TRBD2. This CDR3 has 13 amino acids. Germline-derived CDR1 and CDR2 are DFQATT and SNEGSKA (reference sequence). V trimming: 5 bases; J trimming: 2 bases; junction bases outside the gene matches: 2. CDR3 DNA sequence: TGCAGTGCTTTACTAGCGGGAGCCTACGAGCAGTACTTC. It is translated as CSALLAGAYEQYF.

V usage is TRBV12-3 or TRBV12-4 and J usage is TRBJ2-3; D tentatively fits TRBD1 or TRBD2 (5 bases each). The CDR3 has 13 amino acids. The V end was cut by 6 bases, the J end by 5 bases, with 12 bases between. This CDR3 reads CASSRDRIDTQYF. The CDR3, as DNA: TGTGCCAGCAGCCGGGACCGGATAGATACGCAGTATTTT.

This clonotype has just a few counts. This sequence joins TRBV29-1 and TRBJ1-2, with TRBD1 matching 10 bases. The germline V gene has CDR1 SQVTM and CDR2 ANQGSEA. With 6 bases clipped from V and 4 bases from J, the junction kept 5 bases outside the gene matches. This CDR3 contains 13 residues. Written as DNA, the CDR3 is TGCAGCGTCGGCGGACAGGGGGTCTATGGCTACACCTTC. Translating gives CSVGGQGVYGYTF.

There are a few counts of this clonotype. This rearrangement joins TRBV5-4 to TRBJ1-4; no clear D gene. This CDR3 has 13 amino acids. V dropped 3 bases and J dropped 4 bases, with 7 bases sitting between them. Germline loops: CDR1 SGHNT, CDR2 YYREEE (reference sequence). The CDR3 nucleotides read TGTGCCAGCAGCTCGGACTTTAATGAAAAACTGTTTTTT. This translates into CASSSDFNEKLFF.

This clonotype was observed a few times. The V and J genes are TRBV29-1 and TRBJ2-7; D is undetermined. With 2 bases removed from V and 0 bases from J, the gap between germline ends came to 5 bases. The CDR3 spans 12 residues. Germline CDR1 SQVTM, CDR2 ANQGSEA. The CDR3 sequence is CSVESDSYEQYF. The CDR3 bases are TGCAGCGTTGAAAGCGACTCCTACGAGCAGTACTTC.

This chain connects TRBV27 to TRBJ2-7; 11 nucleotides line up with TRBD1. The CDR3 sequence is 15 residues long. Losses at the gene ends were 7 bases for V and 4 bases for J; bases not matched to a gene: 9. The germline CDR1 and CDR2 sequences are MNHEY and SMNVEV (reference sequence). The CDR3 protein is CASTFRTGGAYEQYF. DNA of the CDR3: TGTGCCAGCACCTTCCGGACAGGGGGCGCGTACGAGCAGTACTTC.

This clonotype was counted a few times. The chain uses TRBV6-5 and TRBJ2-7; D unresolved. Trimming took 1 base from V and 2 from J, leaving 9 bases between them. The CDR3 has 14 amino acids. Germline CDR1 reads MNHEY; CDR2 reads SVGAGI. The DNA of the CDR3 is TGTGCCAGCAGTTACTTAGGCAGGCCCTACGAGCAGTACTTC. As protein: CASSYLGRPYEQYF.

This clonotype has a count of ten or more. This chain connects TRBV29-1 to TRBJ2-1; 10 positions match TRBD2. The CDR3 covers 16 residues. The V gene end was trimmed by 0 bases and the J gene end by 2 bases; junction bases not matched to a gene: 4. The germline gives CDR1 SQVTM, CDR2 ANQGSEA. The CDR3 reads CSVEEPSGSPYNEQFF. The CDR3 region has the DNA TGCAGCGTTGAAGAACCTAGCGGGAGCCCCTACAATGAGCAGTTCTTC.

The V call is TRBV12-3 or TRBV12-4, the J call TRBJ1-6; D gene uncertain. CDR3 length equals 13 residues. V was shortened by 3 bases and J by 13 bases, with 13 bases between the two germline ends. CDR3 amino acids: CASSFPVGGPLHF. For the CDR3, the DNA is TGTGCCAGCAGTTTTCCAGTGGGAGGGCCCCTCCACTTT.

Only a few counts were recorded for this clonotype. The rearrangement uses TRBV4-3 and TRBJ2-7, with 7 nucleotides matching TRBD2. Unmatched junction bases numbered 8, after V lost 3 bases and J lost 0 bases. CDR1 and CDR2 from the germline V gene are LGHNA and YSLEER. There are 16 residues in the CDR3. CDR3 coding DNA: TGCGCCAGCAGCCAGGGTGTGGGGACTACCTCCTACGAGCAGTACTTC. It specifies CASSQGVGTTSYEQYF.

The table lists this clonotype with many counts. V is TRBV5-1 and J is TRBJ1-1; D is unclear. Trimming removed 0 bases from V and 0 bases from J, with 3 bases in between. The CDR3 runs to 13 residues. Per germline, CDR1 SGHRS and CDR2 YFSETQ. The CDR3: CASSLAVNTEAFF. As DNA, the CDR3 is TGCGCCAGCAGCTTGGCCGTGAACACTGAAGCTTTCTTT.

This clonotype was seen more than once but under ten times. The chain's CDR3 is CSASSASSYEQYF. CDR3 in DNA: TGCAGTGCTAGTTCGGCGAGCTCCTACGAGCAGTACTTC. The chain joins TRBV20-1 to TRBJ2-7; D remains unclear. V was pared by 3 bases and J by 0 bases, with 9 bases between. This CDR3 region has 13 residues. Germline loops: CDR1 DFQATT, CDR2 SNEGSKA (reference sequence).

The chain links TRBV7-9 to TRBJ2-1; TRBD2 matches 7 bases. The CDR3 is made up of 14 amino acids. J was trimmed by 3 bases and V by 2 bases; bases with no gene match: 1. CDR1 is SEHNR and CDR2 is FQNEAQ in the germline V gene (reference sequence). CDR3 in amino acids: CASSLPGGYNEQFF. The CDR3 DNA follows: TGTGCCAGCAGCTTACCGGGGGGCTACAATGAGCAGTTCTTC.

V gene TRBV27 combines with J gene TRBJ2-7, with D tentatively TRBD1 or TRBD2 (5 bases each). V was trimmed by 2 bases and J by 0 bases, leaving 14 bases between them. The CDR3 is made up of 16 amino acids. Germline V gives CDR1 MNHEY, CDR2 SMNVEV (reference sequence). CDR3 amino acids: CASSLKGPESSYEQYF. The CDR3, as DNA: TGTGCCAGCAGTTTAAAGGGACCCGAGAGCTCCTACGAGCAGTACTTC.

In DNA form, the CDR3 reads TGTGCCAGCAGCCGGAAGCGGGAGGGCCGAACCGGGGAGCTGTTTTTT. This gives the protein CASSRKREGRTGELFF. The chain recombines TRBV28 with TRBJ2-2; the match to TRBD2 covers 10 bases. There are 16 residues in the CDR3. CDR1 is MDHEN and CDR2 is SYDVKM in the germline V gene. V gave up 6 bases and J gave up 5 bases; unmatched junction bases: 9. The full variable domain, with the rest looked up from reference TRBV28 and TRBJ2-2, is DVKVTQSSRYLVKRTGEKVFLECVQDMDHENMFWYRQDPGLGLRLIYFSYDVKMKEKGDIPEGYSVSREKKERFSLILESASTNQTSMYLCASSRKREGRTGELFFGEGSRLTVL.